The 14 T cell receptor beta chains below come from one sample, sequenced in a study of control samples from healthy donors and cancer patients. Sequencing was performed with immunoSEQ multiplex PCR; in TCRdb, only in-frame clones are kept and a portion is missing. The sample has about 34,000 clones, roughly 86% seen once. Input material: PBMCs. The receptors originated from a woman aged 40 to 50 with lung cancer.

This rearrangement joins TRBV6-2 or TRBV6-3 to TRBJ2-7, with no clear D. Trimming pared 2 bases from V and 1 base from J, leaving 18 bases between. The CDR3 has 17 residues. Germline lookup yields CDR1 MNHEY and CDR2 SVGEGT. CDR3 region: CASSYLEEGPASYEQYF. The CDR3 DNA sequence: TGTGCCAGCAGTTACCTTGAGGAAGGGCCGGCATCCTACGAGCAGTACTTC.

The genes are TRBV10-2 and TRBJ1-4; the D is unclear. Trimming left V 2 bases short and J 2 bases short, with 12 bases between. Per germline, CDR1 WSHSY and CDR2 SAAADI. The CDR3 is 16 amino acids. CDR3 amino acids: CASSELGIRTNEKLFF. Written as DNA, the CDR3 is TGCGCCAGCAGTGAGCTCGGGATTCGCACTAATGAAAAACTGTTTTTT.

A remark on this clone: Sequence at one end of the junction differs from germline and may be a read error. The V and J genes are TRBV4-2 and TRBJ1-1, with D unresolved. Germline V lookup: CDR1 LGHNA, CDR2 YNFKEQ. This CDR3 is built from 16 residues. CDR3 sequence (DNA): TGTGCCAGCACCCAAAGCCAAGATGAGGTGAACACTGAAGCTTTCTTT. Translated: CASTQSQDEVNTEAFF.

The CDR3 loop is CASSLDVDQHYGYTF. In nucleotides, the CDR3 is TGTGCCAGCAGCTTAGACGTTGACCAGCACTATGGCTACACCTTC. The chain couples TRBV7-2 to TRBJ1-2; D uncertain. The ends were cut back, 1 base at V and 3 bases at J, with 12 bases in the middle. The CDR3 spans 15 residues. Looked up from germline, CDR1 is SGHTA and CDR2 is FQGNSA.

V gene TRBV3-1 (or the pseudogene TRBV3-2) combines with J gene TRBJ1-2; no reliable D call. The V gene's germline CDR1 is LGHDT and CDR2 YNNKEL (reference sequence). The CDR3 spans 16 residues. The germline V and J ends were trimmed by 1 base and 0 bases, with 12 bases remaining between them. The CDR3 spells CASSQALGSTNYGYTF. The DNA for the CDR3 is TGTGCCAGCAGCCAAGCCCTTGGCAGCACTAACTATGGCTACACCTTC.

CDR3 nucleotide sequence: TGTGCCAGCAGCTCCTTAGCGGGGCTGAACACCGGGGAGCTGTTTTTT. It is translated as CASSSLAGLNTGELFF. The chain carries TRBV7-3 and TRBJ2-2; TRBD2 agrees at 8 bases. The CDR3 covers 16 residues. Germline V gene sequence: CDR1 SGHTA, CDR2 FQGTGA. J gave up 1 base and V 4 bases, and 5 bases lay outside the gene matches.

This CDR3 reads CASSVGQGSSPLHF. In nucleotides, the CDR3 is TGTGCCAGCAGTGTGGGACAGGGAAGTTCACCCCTCCACTTT. V and J are TRBV5-6 and TRBJ1-6; 9 nucleotides line up with TRBD1. Germline CDR1 reads SGHDT; CDR2 reads YYEEEE. The trim removed 5 bases at V and 9 bases at J, leaving 6 bases unmatched. CDR3 length equals 14 residues.

The CDR3 sequence: CASSASTGQNEKLFF. The CDR3 bases are TGTGCCAGCAGCGCCTCAACAGGGCAGAATGAAAAACTGTTTTTT. The J gene is TRBJ1-4, the V gene TRBV7-2; D is possibly TRBD1 (6 bases). V lost 5 bases to trimming and J lost 5 bases, with 15 bases between them. Germline CDR1 reads SGHTA; CDR2 reads FQGNSA. The CDR3 is 15 residues long.

The chain recombines TRBV5-1 with TRBJ2-1, with D hard to call. Germline CDR1 reads SGHRS; CDR2 reads YFSETQ. The CDR3 consists of 13 residues. The V gene lost 0 bases and the J gene lost 6 bases, with 7 bases spanning the gap. CDR3 in amino acids: CASSLGIANEQFF. The DNA for the CDR3 is TGCGCCAGCAGCTTGGGAATAGCCAATGAGCAGTTCTTC.

The chain employs TRBV10-3 and TRBJ1-3; no clear D gene. The CDR3 is 14 residues long. Trimming left V 6 bases short and J 3 bases short, with 12 bases between. Germline assignment: CDR1 ENHRY and CDR2 SYGVKD. The CDR3 coding sequence is TGTGCCATCAGCCCCCGGACCAGTGGAAACACCATATATTTT. It specifies CAISPRTSGNTIYF.

V and J are TRBV7-2 and TRBJ2-1, with 7 bases aligning to TRBD1. CDR1 is SGHTA and CDR2 is FQGNSA in the germline V gene. This CDR3 has 14 amino acids. V lost 1 base and J lost 8; bases outside the gene matches: 5. For the CDR3, the DNA is TGTGCCAGCAGCTTAGTAGGACAGGCCGATGAGCAGTTCTTC. It yields the protein CASSLVGQADEQFF.

This clone was recorded once. V usage is TRBV9 and J usage is TRBJ1-1; D is possibly TRBD1 (5 bases). Germline CDR1 SGDLS, CDR2 YYNGEE. Trimming removed 1 base at V and 1 base at J, with 8 bases between. This CDR3 contains 14 residues. DNA of the CDR3: TGTGCCAGCAGCGTAAGTGGGGGGAACACTGAAGCTTTCTTT. Translating gives CASSVSGGNTEAFF. Full variable domain (remainder filled in from reference TRBV9 and TRBJ1-1): DSGVTQTPKHLITATGQRVTLRCSPRSGDLSVYWYQQSLDQGLQFLIQYYNGEERAKGNILERFSAQQFPDLHSELNLSSLELGDSALYFCASSVSGGNTEAFFGQGTRLTVV.

This chain joins TRBV29-1 and TRBJ2-5; D uncertain. Germline assignment: CDR1 SQVTM and CDR2 ANQGSEA. Between the trimmed V and J ends, which lost 5 bases and 3 bases, there was a span of 7 bases. There are 11 residues in the CDR3. The CDR3 DNA reads as TGCAGCGTTTCCCCCGAAGAGACCCAGTACTTC. Residues: CSVSPEETQYF.

V is TRBV9 and J is TRBJ1-6; D gene uncertain. Germline-derived CDR1 and CDR2 are SGDLS and YYNGEE. Trimming pared 2 bases from V and 7 bases from J, leaving 10 bases between. This CDR3 contains 14 residues. CDR3 sequence: CASSVRAENSPLHF. CDR3 DNA sequence: TGTGCCAGCAGCGTCCGGGCCGAAAATTCACCCCTCCACTTT.